A selection of T cell receptor beta chains follows, all from one sample in a study of human T cells and chemical hapten exposure. In TCRdb, the RACE reads were re-called with MiXCR into one record per CDR3 protein. Here the sample spans about 80,000 distinct CDR3 sequences, 14% being singletons. The source material was whole blood, sampled in connection with sensitization to the hapten diphenylcyclopropenone (DPC). The receptors shown here come from a woman aged 45-59 years with alopecia areata. Some clones in this sample may be carry-over from other donors' samples. The CDR3 runs from the conserved cysteine through the conserved F or W. A D gene is named only where the DNA matches it firmly. Where a row states a size, it is once, few, many or the class of an expanded clone; other rows omit it.

J	D	V	size	CDR3	DNA
TRBJ2-3	TRBD2	TRBV9	few	CASSSILAGTQYF	TGTGCCAGCAGCTCAATTCTAGCGGGTACGCAGTATTTT
TRBJ2-7	-	TRBV5-4	-	CASSLLDTNYEQYF	TGTGCCAGCAGCTTGCTGGACACCAACTACGAGCAGTACTTC
TRBJ1-6	TRBD1	TRBV10-3	few	CAIWLGQNNSPLHF	TGTGCCATCTGGTTGGGACAGAATAATTCACCCCTCCACTTT
TRBJ1-5	-	TRBV12-3/TRBV12-4	many	CASSLGPSNQPQHF	TGTGCCAGCAGTCTCGGCCCTAGCAATCAGCCCCAGCATTTT
TRBJ1-1	-	TRBV5-1	-	CASSLGRSMNTEAFF	TGCGCCAGCAGCTTGGGGCGGAGCATGAACACTGAAGCTTTCTTT
TRBJ1-5	TRBD1	TRBV20-1	-	CSAYDREGYSNQPQHF	TGCAGTGCCTACGACAGGGAGGGATATAGCAATCAGCCCCAGCATTTT
TRBJ2-2	TRBD2	TRBV12-3/TRBV12-4	-	CASSPWTSGRKDHTGELFF	TGTGCCAGCAGCCCCTGGACTAGCGGGAGGAAGGACCACACCGGGGAGCTGTTTTTT
TRBJ2-7	-	TRBV7-8	-	CASSSLASTVSYEQYF	TGTGCCAGCAGCTCCCTCGCGTCGACAGTTTCCTACGAGCAGTACTTC
TRBJ1-1	-	TRBV28	-	CASSPGWGMNTEAFF	TGTGCCAGCAGTCCAGGGTGGGGCATGAACACTGAAGCTTTCTTT
TRBJ2-7	TRBD2	TRBV2	-	CASSERLAGARSYEQYF	TGTGCCAGCAGTGAAAGACTAGCGGGAGCCCGCTCCTACGAGCAGTACTTC
TRBJ2-1	TRBD2	TRBV18	few	CASSPLTSSAEQFF	TGTGCCAGCTCACCCCTGACTAGCTCGGCTGAGCAGTTCTTC
TRBJ2-1	-	TRBV20-1	-	CSARDQGGTSSYNEQFF	TGCAGTGCTAGAGATCAGGGGGGTACGAGCTCCTACAATGAGCAGTTCTTC
TRBJ2-2	-	TRBV7-2	many	CASSRINTGELFF	TGTGCCAGCAGTCGTATCAACACCGGGGAGCTGTTTTTT
TRBJ2-1	-	TRBV12-3/TRBV12-4	few	CASSLVGNERFF	TGTGCCAGCAGTTTAGTCGGGAATGAGCGGTTCTTC
TRBJ2-3	TRBD1	TRBV20-1	-	CSAKGQGATDTQYF	TGCAGTGCAAAGGGACAGGGGGCAACAGATACGCAGTATTTT
TRBJ2-5	TRBD1	TRBV7-6	few	CASSLWDRDPEAQYF	TGTGCCAGCAGCTTATGGGACAGGGACCCTGAGGCCCAGTACTTC
TRBJ2-1	-	TRBV7-2	-	CASSLGGDHSYNEQFF	TGTGCCAGCAGCTTAGGTGGGGACCACTCCTACAATGAGCAGTTCTTC
TRBJ2-7	TRBD1	TRBV6-2/TRBV6-3	many	CASTTSGQVGIYEQYF	TGTGCCAGCACCACATCAGGACAGGTGGGAATTTACGAGCAGTACTTC
TRBJ1-2	-	TRBV18	few	CASSPEGVQVYGYTF	TGTGCCAGCTCACCAGAGGGGGTTCAGGTCTATGGCTACACCTTC
TRBJ2-3	TRBD2	TRBV9	-	CASSVALAGHRGTDTQYF	TGTGCCAGCAGCGTAGCACTAGCGGGACACCGTGGCACAGATACGCAGTATTTT
TRBJ1-5	TRBD1	TRBV5-8	few	CASSRPGQRNQPQHF	TGTGCCAGCAGCCGCCCGGGACAGCGTAATCAGCCCCAGCATTTT
TRBJ2-1	-	TRBV11-2	few	CASAKAGSYNEQFF	TGTGCCAGCGCTAAAGCGGGCTCCTACAATGAGCAGTTCTTC
TRBJ2-5	TRBD2	TRBV4-1	-	CASSQVRTSGETQYF	TGCGCCAGCAGCCAAGTCCGGACTAGCGGGGAGACCCAGTACTTC
TRBJ2-5	-	TRBV7-2	-	CASSLAWGKTQYF	TGTGCCAGCAGCTTAGCGTGGGGGAAGACCCAGTACTTC